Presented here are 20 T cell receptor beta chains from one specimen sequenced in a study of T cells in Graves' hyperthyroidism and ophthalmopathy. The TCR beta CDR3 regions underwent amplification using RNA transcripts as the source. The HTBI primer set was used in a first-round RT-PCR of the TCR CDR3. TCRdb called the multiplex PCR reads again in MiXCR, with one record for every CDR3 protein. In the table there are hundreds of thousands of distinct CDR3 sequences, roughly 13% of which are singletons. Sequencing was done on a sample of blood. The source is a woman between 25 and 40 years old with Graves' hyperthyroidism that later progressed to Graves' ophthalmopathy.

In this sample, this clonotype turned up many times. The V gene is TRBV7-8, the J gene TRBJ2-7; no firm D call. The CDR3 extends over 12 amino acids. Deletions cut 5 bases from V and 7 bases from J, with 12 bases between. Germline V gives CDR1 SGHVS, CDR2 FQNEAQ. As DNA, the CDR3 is TGTGCCAGCAGCCTCCGCGCAGTGGAGCAGTACTTC. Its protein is CASSLRAVEQYF.

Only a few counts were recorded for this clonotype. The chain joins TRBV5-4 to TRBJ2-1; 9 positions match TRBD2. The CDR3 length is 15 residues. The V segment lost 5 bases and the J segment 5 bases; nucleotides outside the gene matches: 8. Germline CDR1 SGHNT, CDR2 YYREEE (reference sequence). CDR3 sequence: CASSTGTSNHNEQFF. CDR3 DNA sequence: TGTGCCAGCAGTACCGGGACTAGCAACCACAATGAGCAGTTCTTC.

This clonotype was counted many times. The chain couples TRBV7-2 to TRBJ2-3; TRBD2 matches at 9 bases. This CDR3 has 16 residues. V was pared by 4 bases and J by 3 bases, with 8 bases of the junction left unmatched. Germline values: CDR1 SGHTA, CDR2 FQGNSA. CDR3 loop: CASSSQAGGPTDTQYF. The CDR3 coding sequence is TGTGCCAGCAGCTCACAGGCGGGAGGGCCGACAGATACGCAGTATTTT.

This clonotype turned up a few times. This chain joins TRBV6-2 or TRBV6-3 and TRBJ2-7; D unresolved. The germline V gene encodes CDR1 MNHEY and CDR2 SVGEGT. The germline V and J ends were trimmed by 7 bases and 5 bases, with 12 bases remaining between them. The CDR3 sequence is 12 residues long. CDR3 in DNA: TGTGCCAGCATTTCCCAATTTAACGAGCAGTACTTC. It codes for CASISQFNEQYF.

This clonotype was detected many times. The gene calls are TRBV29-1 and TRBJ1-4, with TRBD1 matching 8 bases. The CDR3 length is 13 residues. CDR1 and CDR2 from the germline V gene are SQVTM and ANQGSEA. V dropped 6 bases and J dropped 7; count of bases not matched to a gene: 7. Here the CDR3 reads CSVTDRGAEKLFF. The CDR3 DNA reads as TGCAGCGTGACAGACAGGGGAGCTGAAAAACTGTTTTTT.

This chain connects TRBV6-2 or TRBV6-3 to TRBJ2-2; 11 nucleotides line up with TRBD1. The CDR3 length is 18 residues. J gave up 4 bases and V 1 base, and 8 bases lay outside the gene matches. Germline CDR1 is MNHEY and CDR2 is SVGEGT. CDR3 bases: TGTGCCAGCAGTTACTTACCGGGACAGGGGGTGGTCACCGGGGAGCTGTTTTTT. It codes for CASSYLPGQGVVTGELFF.

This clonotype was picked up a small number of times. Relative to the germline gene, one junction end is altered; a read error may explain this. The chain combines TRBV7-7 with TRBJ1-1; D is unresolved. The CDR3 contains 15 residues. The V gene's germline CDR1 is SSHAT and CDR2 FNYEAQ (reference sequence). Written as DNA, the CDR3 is TGTGCTAGCAGCCCACGACCCGGGCCGAGGACTGAAGCTTTCTTT. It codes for CASSPRPGPRTEAFF.

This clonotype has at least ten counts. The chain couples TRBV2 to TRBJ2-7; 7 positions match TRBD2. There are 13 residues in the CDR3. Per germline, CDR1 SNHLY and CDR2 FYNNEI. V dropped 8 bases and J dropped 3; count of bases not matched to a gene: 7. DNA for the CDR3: TGTGCCAGCGGGGGAGGGAGGATCTACGAGCAGTACTTC. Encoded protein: CASGGGRIYEQYF.

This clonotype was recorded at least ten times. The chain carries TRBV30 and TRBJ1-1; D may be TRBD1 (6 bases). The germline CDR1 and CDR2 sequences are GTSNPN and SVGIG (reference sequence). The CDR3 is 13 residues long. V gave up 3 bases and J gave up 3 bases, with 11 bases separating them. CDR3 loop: CAWREGGYTEAFF. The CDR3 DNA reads TGTGCCTGGAGGGAAGGGGGTTACACTGAAGCTTTCTTT.

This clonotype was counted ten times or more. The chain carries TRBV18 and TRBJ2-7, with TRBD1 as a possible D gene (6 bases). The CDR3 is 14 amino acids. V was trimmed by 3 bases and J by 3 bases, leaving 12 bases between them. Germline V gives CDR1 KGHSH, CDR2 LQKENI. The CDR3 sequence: CASSPLRDNYEQYF. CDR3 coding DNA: TGTGCCAGCTCACCGCTCCGGGACAACTACGAGCAGTACTTC.

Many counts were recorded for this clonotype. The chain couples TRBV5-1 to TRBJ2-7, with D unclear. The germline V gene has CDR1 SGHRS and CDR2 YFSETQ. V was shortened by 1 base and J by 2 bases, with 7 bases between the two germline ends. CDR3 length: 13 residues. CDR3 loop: CASSLIGPYEQYF. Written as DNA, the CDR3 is TGCGCCAGCAGCTTGATCGGCCCCTACGAGCAGTACTTC.

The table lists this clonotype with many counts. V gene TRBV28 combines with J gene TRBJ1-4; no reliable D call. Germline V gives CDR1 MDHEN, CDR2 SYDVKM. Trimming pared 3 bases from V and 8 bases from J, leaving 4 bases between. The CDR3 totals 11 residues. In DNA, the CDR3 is TGTGCCAGCAGTTTCCGGGAAAAACTGTTTTTT. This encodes CASSFREKLFF.

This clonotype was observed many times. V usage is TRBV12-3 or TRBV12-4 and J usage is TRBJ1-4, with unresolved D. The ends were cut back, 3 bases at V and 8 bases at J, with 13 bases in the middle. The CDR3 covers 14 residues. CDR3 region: CASSFGGFGEKLFF. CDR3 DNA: TGTGCCAGCAGTTTTGGAGGGTTCGGCGAAAAACTGTTTTTT.

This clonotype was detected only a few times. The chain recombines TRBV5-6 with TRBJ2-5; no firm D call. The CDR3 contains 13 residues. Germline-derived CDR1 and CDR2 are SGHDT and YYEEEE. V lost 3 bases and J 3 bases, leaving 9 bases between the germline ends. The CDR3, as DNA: TGTGCCAGCAGCTCTAGACCCGAAGAGACCCAGTACTTC. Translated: CASSSRPEETQYF.

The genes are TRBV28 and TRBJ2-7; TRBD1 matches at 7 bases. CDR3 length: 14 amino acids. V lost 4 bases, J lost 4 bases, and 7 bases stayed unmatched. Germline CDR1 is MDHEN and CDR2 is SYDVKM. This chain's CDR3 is CASSSTGARYEQYF. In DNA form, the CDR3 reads TGTGCCAGCAGTTCCACAGGGGCTCGGTACGAGCAGTACTTC.

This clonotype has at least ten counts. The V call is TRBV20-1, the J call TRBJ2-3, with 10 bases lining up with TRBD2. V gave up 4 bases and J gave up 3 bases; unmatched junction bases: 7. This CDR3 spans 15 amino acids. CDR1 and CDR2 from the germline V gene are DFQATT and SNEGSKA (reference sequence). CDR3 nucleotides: TGCAGTGCTACAAGCGGGAGGGCCGTAACAGATACGCAGTATTTT. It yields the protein CSATSGRAVTDTQYF.

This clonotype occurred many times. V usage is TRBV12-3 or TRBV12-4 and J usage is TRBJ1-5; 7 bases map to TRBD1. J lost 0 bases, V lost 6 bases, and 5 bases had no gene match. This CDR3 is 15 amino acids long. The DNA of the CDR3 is TGTGCCAGCAGGCCACAGGGGTATAGCAATCAGCCCCAGCATTTT. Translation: CASRPQGYSNQPQHF.

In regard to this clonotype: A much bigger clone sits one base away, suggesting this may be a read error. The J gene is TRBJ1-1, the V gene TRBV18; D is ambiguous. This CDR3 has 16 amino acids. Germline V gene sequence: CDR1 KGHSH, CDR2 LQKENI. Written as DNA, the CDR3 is TGTGTCAGCTCACAGATTTCCCCCGGGGAGCTCACTGAAGCTTTCTTT. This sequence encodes CVSSQISPGELTEAFF. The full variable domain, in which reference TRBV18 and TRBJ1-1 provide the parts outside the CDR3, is NAGVMQNPRHLVRRRGQEARLRCSPMKGHSHVYWYRQLPEEGLKFMVYLQKENIIDESGMPKERFSAEFPKEGPSILRIQQVVRGDSAAYFCVSSQISPGELTEAFFGQGTRLTVV.

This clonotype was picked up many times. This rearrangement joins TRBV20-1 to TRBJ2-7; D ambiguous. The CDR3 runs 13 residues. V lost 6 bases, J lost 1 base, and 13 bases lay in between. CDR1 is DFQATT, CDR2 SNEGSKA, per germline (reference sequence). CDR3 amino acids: CSAEGRVSYEQYF. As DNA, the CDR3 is TGCAGTGCGGAAGGCAGAGTGTCCTACGAGCAGTACTTC.

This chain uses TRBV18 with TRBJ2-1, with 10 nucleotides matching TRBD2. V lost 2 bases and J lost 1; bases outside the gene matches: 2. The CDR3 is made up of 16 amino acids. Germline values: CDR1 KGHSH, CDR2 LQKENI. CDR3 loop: CASSPKGLASYNEQFF. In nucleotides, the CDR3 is TGTGCCAGCTCACCAAAGGGACTAGCGTCCTACAATGAGCAGTTCTTC. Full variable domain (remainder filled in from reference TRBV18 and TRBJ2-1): NAGVMQNPRHLVRRRGQEARLRCSPMKGHSHVYWYRQLPEEGLKFMVYLQKENIIDESGMPKERFSAEFPKEGPSILRIQQVVRGDSAAYFCASSPKGLASYNEQFFGPGTRLTVL.